The T cell receptor (beta chain) described here comes from a study of blood T cell repertoires in COVID-19. Study as a whole: Samples representing acute and convalescent COVID-19 were sourced from the United States, Italy and Spain. T cells, B-cell-depleted T cells, or PBMCs provided the cDNA or gDNA that served as material.

Measured with immunoSEQ multiplex PCR; TCRdb has only the in-frame clones, and not every one. The repertoire includes around 78,000 clones, roughly 73% of them detected once, and more than 9% sits in the top ten. The germline gives CDR1 MDHEN, CDR2 SYDVKM. The CDR3 runs to 16 residues. With 1 base clipped from V and 2 bases from J, the junction kept 3 bases outside the gene matches. V usage is TRBV28 and J usage is TRBJ2-7; 12 bases fit TRBD2. The sequence was collected from a human donor in a cohort sampled during active COVID-19. The sequencing sample was made of peripheral blood. CDR3 sequence reads: CASSLFTSGGPYEQYF. In DNA form, the CDR3 reads TGTGCCAGCAGTTTATTTACTAGCGGGGGGCCCTACGAGCAGTACTTC. Full variable domain (rest looked up from reference TRBV28 and TRBJ2-7): DVKVTQSSRYLVKRTGEKVFLECVQDMDHENMFWYRQDPGLGLRLIYFSYDVKMKEKGDIPEGYSVSREKKERFSLILESASTNQTSMYLCASSLFTSGGPYEQYFGPGTRLTVT.